A single sample gave rise to the 31 T cell receptor beta chains below, sequenced in a study of blood T cells in healthy people across ages. It was with a sample-barcoded 5' primer and a J-beta primer mix that a second PCR of roughly 7 to 12 cycles was run. TCRdb reanalysed the 5' RACE reads using MiXCR and keeps one entry per CDR3 protein. The table has 1.5 million to 2 million distinct CDR3 sequences, roughly 32% seen once. Material: blood. The receptors here all came from a woman in her 30s in good health.

The table lists this clonotype with a few counts. The rearrangement links TRBV3-1 to TRBJ2-5; D gene unclear. The CDR3 has 15 amino acids. Germline V gene lookup returns CDR1 LGHDT and CDR2 YNNKEL (reference sequence). V lost 4 bases, J lost 0 bases, and 12 bases lay in between. CDR3 in amino acids: CASSPRTRYQETQYF. The CDR3 DNA reads as TGTGCCAGCAGCCCCAGGACCAGGTACCAAGAGACCCAGTACTTC.

The genes are TRBV11-2 and TRBJ2-7, with 10 bases that match TRBD2. The J call may be faulty, since TRBJ2-5 better matches the DNA end. This CDR3 is built from 15 residues. Germline CDR1 and CDR2: SGHAT and FQNNGV. CDR3 amino acids: CASGWTSGQPQTQYF. DNA for the CDR3: TGTGCCAGCGGCTGGACTAGCGGACAACCCCAGACCCAGTACTTC.

This chain links TRBV19 with TRBJ2-2; unclear D gene. CDR3 length: 12 amino acids. Looked up from germline, CDR1 is LNHDA and CDR2 is SQIVND (reference sequence). V was cut by 5 bases and J by 4 bases, with 5 bases left in between. Written as DNA, the CDR3 is TGTGCCAGTAGTTCCATCACCGGGGAGCTGTTTTTT. This codes for CASSSITGELFF.

This clonotype was seen a few times. V is TRBV20-1 and J is TRBJ2-3; 9 bases are a match to TRBD2. CDR1 and CDR2 (germline): DFQATT, SNEGSKA (reference sequence). The CDR3 runs to 14 residues. The J segment lost 3 bases and the V segment lost 4 bases, leaving 5 bases of the junction unmatched. In nucleotides, the CDR3 is TGCAGTGCTACTAGCGGGATCGAGACAGATACGCAGTATTTT. It specifies CSATSGIETDTQYF.

The V and J genes are TRBV20-1 and TRBJ1-5; D is ambiguous. V shed 4 bases and J shed 1 base, with 20 bases lying between them. Germline V gene data show CDR1 as DFQATT and CDR2 as SNEGSKA (reference sequence). The CDR3 spans 17 residues. CDR3 bases: TGCAGTGCTAATGGAGGGCCCAGCTCTATGAGCAATCAGCCCCAGCATTTT. It specifies CSANGGPSSMSNQPQHF.

In this sample, this clonotype turned up a few times. The chain couples TRBV6-6 to TRBJ2-5, with 8 positions matching TRBD1. Germline loops: CDR1 MNHNY, CDR2 SVGAGI (reference sequence). The CDR3 loop spans 17 amino acids. After removal of 3 bases from V and 2 bases from J, the junction contained 11 bases not matched to a gene. The CDR3 loop reads CASSYRTGGSRQETQYF. In DNA, the CDR3 is TGTGCCAGCAGTTATAGAACAGGGGGGTCTCGACAAGAGACCCAGTACTTC.

In its sample, this clonotype was seen many times. The chain employs TRBV27 and TRBJ2-7; the D gene is possibly TRBD2 (6 bases). The CDR3 has 14 amino acids. V gave up 2 bases and J gave up 1 base, with 9 bases separating them. Germline CDR1 is MNHEY and CDR2 is SMNVEV (reference sequence). The DNA of the CDR3 is TGTGCCAGCAGTTTAGGGGGGTTGTCCTACGAGCAGTACTTC. Protein: CASSLGGLSYEQYF.

This clonotype has more than one count but fewer than ten. The gene calls are TRBV5-4 and TRBJ1-6; D not certain. This CDR3 contains 15 residues. Trimming pared 1 base from V and 8 bases from J, leaving 13 bases between. Germline-derived CDR1 and CDR2 are SGHNT and YYREEE (reference sequence). The CDR3 sequence is CASSLSMGIDSPLHF. CDR3 DNA: TGTGCCAGCAGCTTGAGTATGGGGATCGATTCACCCCTCCACTTT.

The chain uses TRBV7-2 and TRBJ2-1; D might be TRBD2 (5 bases). The germline V gene encodes CDR1 SGHTA and CDR2 FQGNSA. V lost 2 bases and J 2 bases, leaving 10 bases between the germline ends. CDR3 size: 15 residues. The CDR3 region is CASSLRRATYNEQFF. The CDR3 nucleotides read TGTGCCAGCAGCTTAAGGCGGGCGACCTACAATGAGCAGTTCTTC.

The table lists this clonotype with many counts. This chain links TRBV11-1 with TRBJ2-3; D is uncertain. Germline CDR1 is SGHAT and CDR2 is FQDESV (reference sequence). The V and J ends lost 3 bases and 0 bases respectively, with 7 bases between them. CDR3 length: 14 amino acids. The CDR3 DNA sequence: TGTGCCAGCAGCTTGTCCAGTAGCACAGATACGCAGTATTTT. This codes for CASSLSSSTDTQYF.

V is TRBV12-3 or TRBV12-4 and J is TRBJ2-7, with TRBD2 identical over 9 bases. Judging by the DNA end, TRBJ2-5 fits better; the J call may be wrong. CDR3 size: 16 residues. The CDR3 region is CASSLGTGTSFETQYF. CDR3 in DNA: TGTGCCAGCAGTTTAGGGACCGGGACTAGCTTTGAGACCCAGTACTTC.

The chain couples TRBV11-3 to TRBJ2-1; D unclear. Trimming took off 1 base at V and 10 bases at J, with 8 bases between the two ends. Germline assignment: CDR1 SGHNT and CDR2 YENEEA. The CDR3 consists of 12 residues. For the CDR3, the DNA is TGTGCCAGCAGCTTAGGGGTCCAGGAGCAGTTCTTC. Residues: CASSLGVQEQFF.

This clonotype was counted between two and nine times. J is TRBJ1-2 and V is TRBV20-1; D might be TRBD1 (6 bases). The CDR3 has 10 residues. Germline CDR1 is DFQATT and CDR2 is SNEGSKA (reference sequence). The CDR3 region has the DNA TGCAGGGGGGCCGGCTATGGCTACACCTTC. It is translated as CRGAGYGYTF.

This clonotype was recorded only once. At one end the junction does not follow the germline gene, possibly because of a read error. This chain joins TRBV15 and TRBJ1-5; D is unresolved. The CDR3 is made up of 14 amino acids. Germline V gene data show CDR1 as LNHNV and CDR2 as YYDKDF (reference sequence). For the CDR3, the DNA is TGTGCCGCCAGCGGGTTGCTGAGCAATCAGCCCCAGCATTTT. It translates to CAASGLLSNQPQHF.

This clonotype occurred many times. The J gene is TRBJ2-3, the V gene TRBV10-3; possible D gene TRBD2, 5 bases. The ends were cut back, 3 bases at V and 2 bases at J, with 15 bases in the middle. CDR1 is ENHRY and CDR2 is SYGVKD in the germline V gene. The CDR3 is made up of 16 amino acids. CDR3 coding DNA: TGTGCCATCAGTGATCGCGTGAGGGAGCCCACAGATACGCAGTATTTT. This gives the protein CAISDRVREPTDTQYF.

The table lists this clonotype with many counts. The chain is built from TRBV29-1 and TRBJ2-7, with D possibly matching TRBD1 (5 bases). V was clipped by 5 bases and J by 2 bases, with 7 bases between them. Germline lookup yields CDR1 SQVTM and CDR2 ANQGSEA. This CDR3 region has 11 residues. DNA for the CDR3: TGCAGCGTTACAGGCCCCTACGAGCAGTACTTC. This translates into CSVTGPYEQYF.

The chain recombines TRBV7-9 with TRBJ1-1; D perhaps matches TRBD1 (5 bases). This CDR3 is built from 13 residues. The germline V gene encodes CDR1 SEHNR and CDR2 FQNEAQ (reference sequence). The V and J ends lost 4 bases and 4 bases respectively, with 10 bases between them. CDR3 region: CASSSRTTTEAFF. CDR3 sequence (DNA): TGTGCCAGCAGCTCCAGGACAACCACTGAAGCTTTCTTT. Filled out from reference TRBV7-9 and TRBJ1-1, the complete variable domain reads DTGVSQNPRHKITKRGQNVTFRCDPISEHNRLYWYRQTLGQGPEFLTYFQNEAQLEKSRLLSDRFSAERPKGSFSTLEIQRTEQGDSAMYLCASSSRTTTEAFFGQGTRLTVV.

This clonotype was seen a few times. The chain uses TRBV4-1 and TRBJ1-6, with D possibly being TRBD1 (5 bases). Trimming stripped 0 bases from V and 13 bases from J, with 16 bases between. There are 15 residues in the CDR3. Germline V gene sequence: CDR1 MGHRA, CDR2 YSYEKL. The CDR3 protein is CASSQEVTGVRPLHF. The CDR3 nucleotides read TGCGCCAGCAGCCAAGAGGTCACAGGTGTACGTCCCCTCCACTTT.

This clonotype was seen repeatedly, ten times or more. The rearrangement uses TRBV29-1 and TRBJ2-1; D is perhaps TRBD1 or TRBD2 (5 bases each). The germline V gene has CDR1 SQVTM and CDR2 ANQGSEA. The CDR3 loop spans 15 amino acids. V was cut by 3 bases and J by 0 bases, with 12 bases left in between. CDR3 nucleotides: TGCAGCGTTGAGGGGACGGCAAACTCCTACAATGAGCAGTTCTTC. The encoded protein is CSVEGTANSYNEQFF.

About this clonotype: The germline gene is not matched at one end of the junction; a read error may be the cause. The rearrangement uses TRBV30 and TRBJ1-1, with D perhaps TRBD1 (5 bases). Germline CDR1 reads GTSNPN; CDR2 reads SVGIG (reference sequence). This CDR3 is built from 15 residues. CDR3 residues: CAWTGLGWPGTEAFF. As DNA, the CDR3 is TGTGCCTGGACTGGCCTGGGGTGGCCGGGGACTGAGGCTTTCTTT. Based on the CDR3 plus reference TRBV30 and TRBJ1-1, the full variable domain is SQTIHQWPATLVQPVGSPLSLECTVEGTSNPNLYWYRQAAGRGLQLLFYSVGIGQISSEVPQNLSASRPQDRQFILSSKKLLLSDSGFYLCAWTGLGWPGTEAFFGQGTRLTVV.

This clonotype was recorded many times. This chain's CDR3 is CASSQDGSWTGRTQYF. CDR3 DNA: TGCGCCAGCAGCCAAGATGGGTCCTGGACGGGTAGGACGCAGTACTTC. The chain links TRBV4-1 to TRBJ2-7; D not resolved. The germline CDR1 and CDR2 sequences are MGHRA and YSYEKL. The V and J ends lost 0 bases and 9 bases respectively, with 21 bases between them. This CDR3 is built from 16 residues.

The rearrangement joins TRBV7-3 to TRBJ2-5; the D is unclear. V shed 0 bases and J shed 4 bases, with 12 bases lying between them. Germline V gene data show CDR1 as SGHTA and CDR2 as FQGTGA. This CDR3 has 15 amino acids. The CDR3 sequence: CASSLTNSKGETQYF. The CDR3 bases are TGTGCCAGCAGCTTAACGAATAGCAAAGGAGAGACCCAGTACTTC.

About this clonotype: Germline is not matched at one junction end, which may reflect a read error. The chain joins TRBV7-9 to TRBJ1-1; D might be TRBD1 (5 bases). The CDR3 loop spans 15 amino acids. Germline values: CDR1 SEHNR, CDR2 FQNEAQ (reference sequence). The CDR3 reads CVSSFTVGGNTEAFF. The CDR3, as DNA: TGTGTCAGCAGCTTTACCGTCGGGGGGAACACTGAAGCTTTCTTT.

This clonotype was picked up a small number of times. The genes are TRBV5-4 and TRBJ2-7; perhaps TRBD2 as D (5 bases). The germline gives CDR1 SGHNT, CDR2 YYREEE (reference sequence). V was clipped by 0 bases and J by 0 bases, with 10 bases between them. The CDR3 consists of 15 residues. CDR3 nucleotides: TGTGCCAGCAGCTTGGATCCGGGAACCTCCTACGAGCAGTACTTC. This encodes CASSLDPGTSYEQYF.

This clonotype was found many times. The genes are TRBV5-1 and TRBJ2-7; D is unresolved. CDR3 length: 9 amino acids. Germline values: CDR1 SGHRS, CDR2 YFSETQ. The V end was cut by 8 bases, the J end by 2 bases, with 2 bases between. The CDR3 spells CARPYEQYF. Here the CDR3 DNA reads TGCGCCAGACCCTACGAGCAGTACTTC.

Only a few counts were recorded for this clonotype. This chain connects TRBV20-1 to TRBJ2-1, with 8 bases aligning to TRBD2. The CDR3 length is 15 residues. V lost 0 bases, J lost 6 bases, and 7 bases stayed unmatched. Germline V CDR1 and CDR2: DFQATT, SNEGSKA (reference sequence). The CDR3 DNA reads as TGCAGTGCTAGAGATCGTGGACTAGCTTCCAATGAGCAGTTCTTC. Protein sequence: CSARDRGLASNEQFF.

The chain links TRBV3-1 to TRBJ1-1; weak D call: TRBD1 (6 bases). Between the trimmed V and J ends, which lost 4 bases and 2 bases, there was a span of 20 bases. CDR3 length: 17 amino acids. The V gene's germline CDR1 is LGHDT and CDR2 YNNKEL (reference sequence). The CDR3 region is CASSRSGQRRANTEAFF. CDR3 coding DNA: TGTGCCAGCAGCCGTTCGGGACAACGCAGGGCAAACACTGAAGCTTTCTTT.

This clonotype was detected only a few times. This chain connects TRBV6-5 to TRBJ1-5; D not resolved. This CDR3 comprises 13 residues. Germline V CDR1 and CDR2: MNHEY, SVGAGI. V gave up 2 bases and J gave up 3 bases, with 5 bases separating them. CDR3 DNA: TGTGCCAGCAGTTACAGTCACAATCAGCCCCAGCATTTT. Residues: CASSYSHNQPQHF.

V gene TRBV7-6 combines with J gene TRBJ2-5; TRBD1 matches at 8 bases. Gene TRBJ2-7 matches the end of the DNA better, so the J call may be wrong. There are 16 residues in the CDR3. From germline, CDR1 is SGHVS and CDR2 FNYEAQ. In DNA, the CDR3 is TGTGCCAGCAGCTTAGAGGTCGGACAGGGTTCCCACGAGCAGTACTTC. This codes for CASSLEVGQGSHEQYF.

The sample holds many counts of this clonotype. The chain employs TRBV29-1 and TRBJ2-3; no clear D gene. There are 13 residues in the CDR3. V was pared by 8 bases and J by 0 bases, with 12 bases between. CDR1 is SQVTM and CDR2 is ANQGSEA in the germline V gene. The CDR3 bases are TGCAGCCACGTTTTCTCTAGCACAGATACGCAGTATTTT. It encodes CSHVFSSTDTQYF.

This clonotype was seen only a few times. This rearrangement joins TRBV6-6 to TRBJ2-7; D gene uncertain. Germline values: CDR1 MNHNY, CDR2 SVGAGI (reference sequence). The CDR3 totals 14 residues. The ends were cut back, 0 bases at V and 3 bases at J, with 9 bases in the middle. This CDR3 reads CASSYSDPYYEQYF. CDR3 in DNA: TGTGCCAGCAGTTACTCGGACCCCTACTACGAGCAGTACTTC.